The T cell receptor beta chain described here comes from a study of post-analysis software for immune sequencing data. Study-wide background: Included courses were relapsing-remitting and secondary progressive multiple sclerosis; progressive-relapsing multiple sclerosis was also included. Findings and limits, study-wide: Normalized Chao1 diversity was significantly lower in multiple sclerosis patients than in controls. F-measure co-clustering was strong for batch-matched samples. TRBV segments more frequent in patients than in controls numbered roughly five and included TRBV5-6, TRBV5-1 and TRBV20-1.

Incorporated into the TCR beta cDNA libraries were unique molecular identifiers, which served to reduce PCR and sequencing biases. Each batch of about 0.95 to 11 million T cells produced around 460,000 cDNA molecules. Each CDR3 protein is one row after TCRdb ran MiXCR on the PCR reads. The table has about 800,000 distinct CDR3 sequences, 30% seen once; the top ten hold 0.5% to 0.6%. V lost 5 bases and J 8 bases, leaving 14 bases between the germline ends. Looked up from germline, CDR1 is SGHRS and CDR2 is YFSETQ. The CDR3 covers 13 residues. Comment on this clonotype: What it binds is unknown.

The sequenced sample consisted of blood. The genes are TRBV5-1 and TRBJ2-1, with D possibly being TRBD1 or TRBD2 (5 bases each). The TCR comes from a girl aged 10-17 years with multiple sclerosis. The CDR3 DNA is TGCGCCAGCAGGGTTCCCGGGGCTTATGAGCAGTTCTTC. This encodes CASRVPGAYEQFF.